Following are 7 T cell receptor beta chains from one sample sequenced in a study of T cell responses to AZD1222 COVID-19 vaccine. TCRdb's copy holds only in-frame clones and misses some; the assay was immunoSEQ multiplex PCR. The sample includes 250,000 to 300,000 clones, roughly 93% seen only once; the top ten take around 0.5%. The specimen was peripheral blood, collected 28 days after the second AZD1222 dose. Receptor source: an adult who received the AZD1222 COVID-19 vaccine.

The CDR3 region is CSASQGSVTEAFF. The CDR3 region has the DNA TGCAGTGCTAGTCAGGGGTCGGTCACTGAAGCTTTCTTT. This chain joins TRBV20-1 and TRBJ1-1; perhaps TRBD1 as D (6 bases). Trimming cost V 3 bases and J 4 bases, with 12 bases left between them. Germline-derived CDR1 and CDR2 are DFQATT and SNEGSKA (reference sequence). The CDR3 runs 13 residues.

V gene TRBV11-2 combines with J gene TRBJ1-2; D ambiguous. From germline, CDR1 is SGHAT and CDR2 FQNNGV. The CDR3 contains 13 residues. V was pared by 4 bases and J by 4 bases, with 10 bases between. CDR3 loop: CASSSGSGYGYTF. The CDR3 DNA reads TGTGCCAGCAGCTCCGGGAGCGGCTATGGCTACACCTTC. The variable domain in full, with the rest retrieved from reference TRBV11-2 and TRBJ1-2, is EAGVAQSPRYKIIEKRQSVAFWCNPISGHATLYWYQQILGQGPKLLIQFQNNGVVDDSQLPKDRFSAERLKGVDSTLKIQPAKLEDSAVYLCASSSGSGYGYTFGSGTRLTVV.

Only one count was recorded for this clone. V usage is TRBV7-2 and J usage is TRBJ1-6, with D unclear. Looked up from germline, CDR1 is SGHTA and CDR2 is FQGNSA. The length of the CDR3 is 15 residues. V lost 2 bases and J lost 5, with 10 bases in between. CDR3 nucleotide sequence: TGTGCCAGCAGCTTAATGACGAGTGATAATTCACCCCTCCACTTT. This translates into CASSLMTSDNSPLHF.

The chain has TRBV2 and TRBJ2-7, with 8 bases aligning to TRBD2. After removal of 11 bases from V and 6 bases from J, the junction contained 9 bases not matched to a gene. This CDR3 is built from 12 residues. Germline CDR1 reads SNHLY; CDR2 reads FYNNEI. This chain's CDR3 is CAGVGLAGEQYF. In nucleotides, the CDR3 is TGTGCCGGAGTTGGACTAGCTGGCGAGCAGTACTTC.

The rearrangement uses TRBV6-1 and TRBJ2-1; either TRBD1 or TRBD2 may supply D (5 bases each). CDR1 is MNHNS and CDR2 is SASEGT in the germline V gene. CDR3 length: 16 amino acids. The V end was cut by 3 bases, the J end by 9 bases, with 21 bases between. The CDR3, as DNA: TGTGCCAGCAGTGACGTTACGGGGACGTCCTGGATTGAGCAGTTCTTC. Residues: CASSDVTGTSWIEQFF.

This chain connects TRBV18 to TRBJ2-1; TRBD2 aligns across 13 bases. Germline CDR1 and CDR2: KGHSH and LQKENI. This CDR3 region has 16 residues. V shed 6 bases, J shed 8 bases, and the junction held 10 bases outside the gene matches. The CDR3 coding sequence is TGTGCCAGCTCGCCCGACGGGACTAGCGGGAACGATGAGCAGTTCTTC. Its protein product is CASSPDGTSGNDEQFF.

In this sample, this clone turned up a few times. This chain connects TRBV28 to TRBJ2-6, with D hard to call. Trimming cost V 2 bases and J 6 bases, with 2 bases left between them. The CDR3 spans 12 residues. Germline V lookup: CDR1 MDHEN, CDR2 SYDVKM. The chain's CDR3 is CASSLPANVLTF. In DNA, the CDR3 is TGTGCCAGCAGTTTACCGGCCAACGTCCTGACTTTC.